This TCR beta chain was retrieved from a study of T cells expressing NK-cell markers. Overall study results and limits: Over 5 donors carried dominant NKG2C+ clonotypes that made up roughly 1.0-7.5% of their CD8+ T cells.

Worth noting for this clonotype: Its antigen is unknown.

The cDNA for TCR beta came from 5'RACE template switching with UMIs. TCRdb reprocessed the 5' RACE reads, keeping one entry per CDR3 protein, no DNA. This repertoire comprises over 350,000 distinct CDR3 sequences; its ten largest clones make up around 10%. Germline assignment: CDR1 MDHEN and CDR2 SYDVKM. This CDR3 has 11 amino acids. This receptor was obtained from a woman aged 50 to 65 in good health. The sequenced sample was blood T cells: a sorted CD56 or NKG2C T cell subset, CD4+ or CD8+ T cells, or bulk PBMC T cells (not recorded which). This chain uses TRBV28 with TRBJ1-1. CDR3 in amino acids: CASTSDAKAFF.